The 11 T cell receptor beta chains below come from one sample, sequenced in a study of response to subunit inactivated influenza vaccine. TCRdb re-called the RT-PCR reads through MiXCR, storing one row per CDR3 protein. Of about 520,000 distinct CDR3 sequences in the sample, 25% are singletons; the top ten hold under 2.5%. Sequences were derived from CD4+ T cells sorted from PBMCs, sampled 5 to 6 days after vaccination. These receptors were taken from a man over 45 who received an inactivated influenza vaccine.

The genes are TRBV20-1 and TRBJ1-1; no definite D call. The CDR3 runs to 14 residues. Per germline, CDR1 DFQATT and CDR2 SNEGSKA (reference sequence). V was cut by 5 bases and J by 4 bases, with 17 bases left in between. CDR3 protein: CSAEDDRSVTEAFF. For the CDR3, the DNA is TGCAGTGCTGAGGACGACCGTAGCGTCACTGAAGCTTTCTTT.

This clonotype was seen more than once but under ten times. V gene TRBV5-8 combines with J gene TRBJ2-1; the D is unclear. The germline V gene encodes CDR1 SGHTS and CDR2 YDEGEE. V was clipped by 7 bases and J by 7 bases, with 18 bases between them. This CDR3 comprises 14 residues. DNA for the CDR3: TGTGCCAGCCTAATAGGACCGATCACGAATGAGCAGTTCTTC. Amino acids: CASLIGPITNEQFF.

This clonotype was seen a few times. V usage is TRBV29-1 and J usage is TRBJ2-5; perhaps TRBD2 as D (7 bases). Germline lookup yields CDR1 SQVTM and CDR2 ANQGSEA. This CDR3 is built from 10 residues. CDR3 amino acids: CGGGGETQYF. For the CDR3, the DNA is TGCGGGGGCGGGGGAGAGACCCAGTACTTC.

V and J are TRBV20-1 and TRBJ2-7, with 9 bases identical to TRBD1. CDR1 DFQATT and CDR2 SNEGSKA come from the germline V gene (reference sequence). This CDR3 has 14 amino acids. J gave up 4 bases and V 6 bases, and 10 bases lay outside the gene matches. The CDR3 DNA follows: TGCAGTGCCCTCCGTCGGGACAGGGCGTACGAGCAGTACTTC. Translation: CSALRRDRAYEQYF.

This clonotype appeared many times. This rearrangement joins TRBV5-1 to TRBJ2-7; D possibly corresponds to TRBD2 (6 bases). Germline CDR1 SGHRS, CDR2 YFSETQ. The CDR3 runs to 15 residues. V lost 2 bases, J lost 2 bases, and 14 bases lay in between. The CDR3 nucleotides are TGCGCCAGCAGCTTAACCGGGAGACCCCCCTACGAGCAGTACTTC. Protein product: CASSLTGRPPYEQYF.

The chain joins TRBV9 to TRBJ2-2; D gene unclear. This CDR3 region has 16 residues. With 0 bases removed from V and 0 bases from J, the gap between germline ends came to 9 bases. Germline V gives CDR1 SGDLS, CDR2 YYNGEE. This chain's CDR3 is CASSVVRTANTGELFF. CDR3 DNA sequence: TGTGCCAGCAGCGTAGTCCGGACGGCGAACACCGGGGAGCTGTTTTTT.

The chain uses TRBV6-5 and TRBJ2-3, with 11 nucleotides matching TRBD2. The CDR3 runs 16 residues. Trimming removed 4 bases from V and 2 bases from J; junction bases left unmatched: 5. CDR1 and CDR2 (germline): MNHEY, SVGAGI. The CDR3 reads CASSSLAGVITDTQYF. The CDR3 region has the DNA TGTGCCAGCAGTTCACTAGCGGGAGTAATCACAGATACGCAGTATTTT.

A few counts support this clonotype. The chain employs TRBV11-2 and TRBJ2-5; 9 nucleotides align to TRBD2. Germline V gene lookup returns CDR1 SGHAT and CDR2 FQNNGV. V shed 5 bases and J 7 bases; nucleotides not matched to a gene: 14. This CDR3 is 16 amino acids long. CDR3 coding DNA: TGTGCCAGCAGCGTAAACACCGGGACTAGCATGGGGACCCAGTACTTC. Amino acids: CASSVNTGTSMGTQYF. Filled out from reference TRBV11-2 and TRBJ2-5, the complete variable domain reads EAGVAQSPRYKIIEKRQSVAFWCNPISGHATLYWYQQILGQGPKLLIQFQNNGVVDDSQLPKDRFSAERLKGVDSTLKIQPAKLEDSAVYLCASSVNTGTSMGTQYFGPGTRLLVL.

This chain connects TRBV20-1 to TRBJ2-3; D possibly corresponds to TRBD1 (5 bases). CDR1 DFQATT and CDR2 SNEGSKA come from the germline V gene (reference sequence). The CDR3 length is 17 residues. As DNA, the CDR3 is TGCTGGGGCCAGGCACCGGGTTTCAACAGTCCCACAGATACGCAGTATTTT. It yields the protein CWGQAPGFNSPTDTQYF.

This chain uses TRBV29-1 with TRBJ2-3, with 9 bases lining up with TRBD1. CDR3 length: 15 residues. CDR1 SQVTM and CDR2 ANQGSEA come from the germline V gene. V dropped 4 bases and J dropped 6; count of bases not matched to a gene: 11. CDR3 protein: CSVARTGDPLDTQYF. In nucleotides, the CDR3 is TGCAGCGTTGCCCGGACAGGGGACCCGTTGGATACGCAGTATTTT.

The genes are TRBV25-1 and TRBJ2-3, with 8 bases identical to TRBD2. This CDR3 contains 15 residues. V was clipped by 2 bases and J by 0 bases; unmatched bases: 1. Per germline, CDR1 MGHDK and CDR2 SYGVNS. The CDR3 DNA sequence: TGTGCCAGCAGTGAAAGCGGGGGAAGCACAGATACGCAGTATTTT. As protein: CASSESGGSTDTQYF.